Here is one T cell receptor beta chain with its context. With 60 Vbeta and 13 Jbeta primers, the PCR was carried out. Data came from immunoSEQ multiplex PCR; TCRdb stores just in-frame clones and leaves some out. The table records roughly 120,000 clones, approximately 78% of them present only once. This sample is drawn from a study of cytomegalovirus exposure and HLA in healthy donors. From germline, CDR1 is SQVTM and CDR2 ANQGSEA. The CDR3 has 14 amino acids. The V end lost 5 bases, the J end lost 2 bases, and 15 bases lay between the germline ends. Material for sequencing was PBMCs. The clonotype originates from a man aged 35 to 55 in good health and CMV-seronegative. The genes are TRBV29-1 and TRBJ1-2; a possible D gene is TRBD1 (6 bases). The chain's CDR3 is CSVTPGQRNYGYTF. The CDR3 DNA reads as TGCAGCGTTACCCCTGGACAGAGGAACTATGGCTACACCTTC.